Presented here are 19 T cell receptor beta chains from one specimen sequenced in a study of CXCR3-negative and CXCR3-positive naive CD8 T cells. UMI labels and 5' RACE were used to prepare the TRB cDNA libraries. Following a re-call of the 5' RACE reads, TCRdb has one entry per CDR3 protein and lacks DNA. The table for this sample gives about 24,000 distinct CDR3 sequences. Sequenced input: naive CXCR3- CD8+ T cells from blood. The subset is: CD45RO-CCR7+CD27+CD95- naive CD8+ T cells lacking CXCR3 (TNR3-). The receptors stem from a human donor in good health. Some clones in this sample may be carry-over from other donors' samples.

This chain uses TRBV2 with TRBJ2-3; the TCRdb D gene call, TRBD1, has no DNA to confirm it. The CDR3 consists of 14 residues. CDR1 SNHLY and CDR2 FYNNEI come from the germline V gene. CDR3 amino acids: CASPGQVNTDTQYF.

The chain uses TRBV28 and TRBJ2-2; the TCRdb call, TRBD1, lacks DNA for checking. Germline V gives CDR1 MDHEN, CDR2 SYDVKM. This CDR3 contains 15 residues. The CDR3 loop is CASSKAGDHTGELFF.

The chain is built from TRBV27 and TRBJ2-3; TCRdb names TRBD2, which stays unverified in the absence of DNA. This CDR3 region has 15 residues. Germline CDR1 reads MNHEY; CDR2 reads SMNVEV (reference sequence). The CDR3 region is CASGTSGGAVDTQYF.

The V and J genes are TRBV29-1 and TRBJ2-7; the D call of TRBD1 rests on TCRdb alone, since no DNA is present to check it. The CDR3 spans 11 residues. Germline CDR1 reads SQVTM; CDR2 reads ANQGSEA. The CDR3 here is CSVWGNYEQYF.

The gene calls are TRBV29-1 and TRBJ2-7; TCRdb reports TRBD1, a call that lacks DNA to check it against. The germline CDR1 and CDR2 sequences are SQVTM and ANQGSEA. The CDR3 covers 14 residues. CDR3 sequence: CSVTRTGAQAEQYF.

The V gene is TRBV6-6, the J gene TRBJ2-5; the D call from TCRdb, TRBD1, cannot be confirmed without DNA. This CDR3 has 15 amino acids. Germline V CDR1 and CDR2: MNHNY, SVGAGI (reference sequence). The CDR3 spells CASSYSGTAGGTQYF.

The chain combines TRBV7-2 with TRBJ2-7. This CDR3 is 13 amino acids long. Germline loops: CDR1 SGHTA, CDR2 FQGNSA. The CDR3 region is CASSKDTGYEQYF.

The rearrangement uses TRBV6-2 or TRBV6-3 and TRBJ2-1; the TCRdb call, TRBD2, lacks DNA for checking. The germline V gene encodes CDR1 MNHEY and CDR2 SVGEGT. CDR3 size: 15 residues. The chain's CDR3 is CASSYRTSFEDEQFF.

V is TRBV5-6 and J is TRBJ2-3. The CDR3 has 14 residues. Germline-derived CDR1 and CDR2 are SGHDT and YYEEEE. CDR3: CASSLGQLADTQYF. The full variable domain, with the rest looked up from reference TRBV5-6 and TRBJ2-3, is DAGVTQSPTHLIKTRGQQVTLRCSPKSGHDTVSWYQQALGQGPQFIFQYYEEEERQRGNFPDRFSGHQFPNYSSELNVNALLLGDSALYLCASSLGQLADTQYFGPGTRLTVL.

The rearrangement joins TRBV4-3 to TRBJ1-2; TCRdb designates TRBD1, a call that cannot be tested without DNA. The CDR3 length is 14 residues. Germline V lookup: CDR1 LGHNA, CDR2 YSLEER. This CDR3 reads CASSQFRTDSGYTF.

Frequency places this clonotype as medium-sized. This rearrangement joins TRBV7-2 to TRBJ2-3. This CDR3 is built from 14 residues. CDR1 is SGHTA, CDR2 FQGNSA, per germline. CDR3 sequence: CASSLGHNTDTQYF.

This sequence joins TRBV29-1 and TRBJ2-7; TCRdb outputs TRBD1, but without DNA this stays unchecked. In germline, CDR1 is SQVTM, CDR2 ANQGSEA. This CDR3 contains 14 residues. The CDR3 here is CSVEYPGGMNEQYF.

V usage is TRBV11-3 and J usage is TRBJ2-2; absent DNA, TCRdb's TRBD2 call cannot be checked. Germline assignment: CDR1 SGHNT and CDR2 YENEEA. This CDR3 has 17 residues. CDR3 in amino acids: CASSPLAGASRTGELFF.

This chain connects TRBV6-2 or TRBV6-3 to TRBJ2-1. Germline assignment: CDR1 MNHEY and CDR2 SVGEGT. CDR3 length: 13 amino acids. The chain's CDR3 is CASSYTAYNEQFF.

This chain joins TRBV4-3 and TRBJ2-5; TCRdb returns TRBD1, unconfirmable since there is no DNA. Germline assignment: CDR1 LGHNA and CDR2 YSLEER. CDR3 length: 15 amino acids. The CDR3 sequence is CASSQDGDSAETQYF.

V and J are TRBV5-1 and TRBJ2-1; there is no DNA to check the TCRdb D call of TRBD2. Per the germline V gene, CDR1 is SGHRS and CDR2 is YFSETQ. The CDR3 extends over 18 amino acids. CDR3 in amino acids: CASSMTSGGIHSYNEQFF.

V is TRBV28 and J is TRBJ1-6. Germline V gives CDR1 MDHEN, CDR2 SYDVKM. There are 14 residues in the CDR3. The CDR3 protein is CASMERRGLAPLHF.

The CDR3: CSVEGSNTGELFF. The J gene is TRBJ2-2, the V gene TRBV29-1; as DNA is missing, the TRBD2 call by TCRdb cannot be tested. CDR3 length equals 13 residues. Germline CDR1 SQVTM, CDR2 ANQGSEA.

The V gene is TRBV20-1, the J gene TRBJ1-6. Germline values: CDR1 DFQATT, CDR2 SNEGSKA (reference sequence). The CDR3 has 15 amino acids. CDR3 region: CSATLRSSYNSPLHF.